One and the same sample provided the 32 T cell receptor beta chains below, sequenced in a study of CD8+ T cells in alopecia areata. Following RNA extraction, reverse transcription yielded cDNA that acted as the sequencing template. Generated by immunoSEQ multiplex PCR, the TCRdb table keeps only in-frame clones and is missing some. The table records some 120,000 clones, approximately 47% of them present only once. The sample was NKG2D-low CD8+ T cells sorted from blood. These receptors all come from a human donor with alopecia areata.

This clone was observed a few times. V gene TRBV7-9 combines with J gene TRBJ2-5, with D unclear. The length of the CDR3 is 13 residues. The ends were cut back, 2 bases at V and 5 bases at J, with 9 bases in the middle. CDR1 and CDR2 (germline): SEHNR, FQNEAQ (reference sequence). CDR3 amino acids: CASSLIPIETQYF. In DNA form, the CDR3 reads TGTGCCAGCAGCTTAATCCCGATCGAGACCCAGTACTTC.

J is TRBJ1-2 and V is TRBV9; D gene ambiguous. CDR3 length: 12 residues. The germline V gene has CDR1 SGDLS and CDR2 YYNGEE. Trimming cost V 3 bases and J 8 bases, with 11 bases left between them. The CDR3 here is CASSGALSGYTF. The CDR3 region has the DNA TGTGCCAGCAGCGGGGCGCTCAGCGGCTACACCTTC.

This clone was recorded a few times. This chain connects TRBV5-4 to TRBJ1-6; D is perhaps TRBD1 (5 bases). This CDR3 is 15 amino acids long. Between the trimmed V and J ends, which lost 5 bases and 8 bases, there was a span of 17 bases. Germline CDR1 reads SGHNT; CDR2 reads YYREEE (reference sequence). CDR3 nucleotides: TGTGCCAGCAGATCTCAGGGTGCCGGGGATTCACCCCTCCACTTT. Translated: CASRSQGAGDSPLHF.

This chain uses TRBV27 with TRBJ2-7, with D possibly matching TRBD2 (6 bases). CDR1 is MNHEY, CDR2 SMNVEV, per germline (reference sequence). The CDR3 spans 16 residues. Trimming pared 7 bases from V and 1 base from J, leaving 20 bases between. Written as DNA, the CDR3 is TGTGCCAGCACCCCAATGAGGGGTAGCGGATCCTACGAGCAGTACTTC. This codes for CASTPMRGSGSYEQYF.

This chain connects TRBV29-1 to TRBJ2-1, with TRBD2 identical over 10 bases. This CDR3 is built from 14 residues. In germline, CDR1 is SQVTM, CDR2 ANQGSEA. V gave up 4 bases and J gave up 7 bases; unmatched junction bases: 7. As DNA, the CDR3 is TGCAGCGTTGCAGGACTAGCGGCCAAGAATGAGCAGTTCTTC. It encodes CSVAGLAAKNEQFF.

This chain uses TRBV2 with TRBJ1-5; D call uncertain. V lost 0 bases and J 9 bases, leaving 6 bases between the germline ends. The CDR3 is 12 residues long. Germline CDR1 SNHLY, CDR2 FYNNEI. CDR3 coding DNA: TGTGCCAGCAGTGAAGCTTACGGGCCCCAGCATTTT. Translating gives CASSEAYGPQHF. The whole variable domain, remainder taken from reference TRBV2 and TRBJ1-5, is EPEVTQTPSHQVTQMGQEVILRCVPISNHLYFYWYRQILGQKVEFLVSFYNNEISEKSEIFDDQFSVERPDGSNFTLKIRSTKLEDSAMYFCASSEAYGPQHFGDGTRLSIL.

The genes are TRBV20-1 and TRBJ1-2; D gene uncertain. The CDR3 sequence is 11 residues long. Germline-derived CDR1 and CDR2 are DFQATT and SNEGSKA (reference sequence). The ends were cut back, 3 bases at V and 7 bases at J, with 9 bases in the middle. The CDR3 coding sequence is TGCAGTGCTAGTGACACGTCTGGCTACACCTTC. This encodes CSASDTSGYTF.

This chain connects TRBV15 to TRBJ2-5, with a weak D call TRBD1 (6 bases). V lost 1 base, J lost 2 bases, and 14 bases lay in between. In germline, CDR1 is LNHNV, CDR2 YYDKDF (reference sequence). The CDR3 extends over 16 amino acids. DNA for the CDR3: TGTGCCACCAGCAGAGCGGACAGCCGTTTACAAGAGACCCAGTACTTC. Translating it yields CATSRADSRLQETQYF.

The V and J genes are TRBV2 and TRBJ2-7; TRBD1 is a possible D gene (6 bases). The V end was cut by 8 bases, the J end by 2 bases, with 13 bases between. This CDR3 contains 13 residues. Germline V CDR1 and CDR2: SNHLY, FYNNEI. The CDR3 spells CASLQGRTYEQYF. CDR3 sequence (DNA): TGTGCCAGCCTACAGGGTAGGACCTACGAGCAGTACTTC.

This clone occurred once. This sequence joins TRBV30 and TRBJ2-1; 8 nucleotides align to TRBD2. CDR3 length: 15 amino acids. The germline gives CDR1 GTSNPN, CDR2 SVGIG (reference sequence). With V trimmed by 4 bases and J by 6 bases, 11 bases remained unmatched. This CDR3 reads CAWTILAGLGNEQFF. The CDR3 DNA reads as TGTGCCTGGACAATCTTAGCGGGATTGGGCAATGAGCAGTTCTTC.

This clone was counted a single time. The chain employs TRBV6-1 and TRBJ1-2; possibly TRBD1 for D (6 bases). The CDR3 is 15 amino acids. V gave up 2 bases and J gave up 4 bases, with 14 bases separating them. Germline lookup yields CDR1 MNHNS and CDR2 SASEGT. The chain's CDR3 is CASSEHRDSGYGYTF. The CDR3 coding sequence is TGTGCCAGCAGTGAACACAGGGATTCCGGCTATGGCTACACCTTC.

The V call is TRBV5-4, the J call TRBJ1-2; D uncertain. This CDR3 has 13 residues. From germline, CDR1 is SGHNT and CDR2 YYREEE (reference sequence). The V gene lost 4 bases and the J gene lost 2 bases, with 9 bases spanning the gap. This CDR3 is CASSPDENYGYTF. Written as DNA, the CDR3 is TGTGCCAGCAGCCCCGATGAGAACTATGGCTACACCTTC.

This clone has more than one count but fewer than ten. V gene TRBV28 combines with J gene TRBJ2-3; no reliable D call. In germline, CDR1 is MDHEN, CDR2 SYDVKM. Trimming took 2 bases from V and 6 from J, leaving 12 bases between them. The CDR3 sequence is 14 residues long. The CDR3 region is CASSLREQADTQYF. The CDR3 DNA reads as TGTGCCAGCAGTTTAAGAGAGCAGGCGGATACGCAGTATTTT.

V gene TRBV7-8 combines with J gene TRBJ2-7; D may be TRBD1 (5 bases). V lost 5 bases and J lost 6, with 14 bases in between. This CDR3 is built from 13 residues. CDR1 and CDR2 (germline): SGHVS, FQNEAQ. Here the CDR3 reads CASSPTPQGEQYF. The DNA of the CDR3 is TGTGCCAGCAGCCCTACTCCGCAGGGCGAGCAGTACTTC.

The V call is TRBV29-1, the J call TRBJ1-2; no firm D call. The germline V gene encodes CDR1 SQVTM and CDR2 ANQGSEA. The CDR3 is 13 amino acids. Between the trimmed V and J ends, which lost 2 bases and 0 bases, there was a span of 7 bases. CDR3 DNA: TGCAGCGTTGAAAGCATCACTAACTATGGCTACACCTTC. This translates into CSVESITNYGYTF.

The rearrangement joins TRBV14 to TRBJ2-1, with TRBD2 as a possible D gene (6 bases). V was pared by 8 bases and J by 2 bases, with 16 bases between. In germline, CDR1 is SGHDN, CDR2 FVKESK. This CDR3 is 15 amino acids long. The CDR3 spells CASSRGGKTYNEQFF. The CDR3 DNA sequence: TGTGCCAGCTCCCGGGGCGGGAAAACCTACAATGAGCAGTTCTTC.

This rearrangement joins TRBV6-5 to TRBJ2-7; 7 bases are a match to TRBD2. From germline, CDR1 is MNHEY and CDR2 SVGAGI. The CDR3 consists of 16 residues. J gave up 5 bases and V 1 base, and 11 bases lay outside the gene matches. The CDR3: CASSYYAGESSHEQYF. The CDR3 DNA reads as TGTGCCAGCAGTTACTACGCGGGAGAGAGCTCTCACGAGCAGTACTTC.

The chain is built from TRBV2 and TRBJ2-3; D gene ambiguous. The CDR3 consists of 14 residues. V lost 6 bases to trimming and J lost 4 bases, with 14 bases between them. Germline V gene sequence: CDR1 SNHLY, CDR2 FYNNEI. The CDR3 loop is CASRTSLTPDTQYF. In DNA, the CDR3 is TGTGCCAGCAGGACCTCCCTCACTCCAGATACGCAGTATTTT.

The J gene is TRBJ1-1, the V gene TRBV4-1; D is perhaps TRBD1 (5 bases). The CDR3 has 13 residues. Trimming removed 4 bases at V and 1 base at J, with 7 bases between. Germline values: CDR1 MGHRA, CDR2 YSYEKL. In DNA form, the CDR3 reads TGCGCCAGCAGCCTAGGACAGAACACTGAAGCTTTCTTT. Translating gives CASSLGQNTEAFF.

The chain links TRBV30 to TRBJ2-7; 13 bases are shared with TRBD2. CDR1 and CDR2 (germline): GTSNPN, SVGIG (reference sequence). V was pared by 7 bases and J by 3 bases, with 12 bases of the junction left unmatched. This CDR3 contains 16 residues. The DNA of the CDR3 is TGTGCCTCGGTTCTGGGACTAGCGGGAACTATCTACGAGCAGTACTTC. Protein product: CASVLGLAGTIYEQYF.

This clone has only a few counts. This chain uses TRBV29-1 with TRBJ1-2; maybe TRBD1 (6 bases). The CDR3 loop spans 12 amino acids. V shed 4 bases and J shed 7 bases, with 13 bases lying between them. Germline V gene data show CDR1 as SQVTM and CDR2 as ANQGSEA. The CDR3 sequence: CSVADEGGGYTF. CDR3 nucleotide sequence: TGCAGCGTTGCGGACGAGGGGGGTGGCTACACCTTC. The whole variable domain, filled in from reference TRBV29-1 and TRBJ1-2, reads SAVISQKPSRDICQRGTSLTIQCQVDSQVTMMFWYRQQPGQSLTLIATANQGSEATYESGFVIDKFPISRPNLTFSTLTVSNMSPEDSSIYLCSVADEGGGYTFGSGTRLTVV.

The CDR3 loop reads CASSLQGGPKNIQYF. In DNA, the CDR3 is TGTGCCAGCAGCTTGCAGGGGGGACCCAAAAACATTCAGTACTTC. This chain uses TRBV7-6 with TRBJ2-4; a possible D gene is TRBD1 (7 bases). The CDR3 runs 15 residues. Trimming removed 3 bases from V and 2 bases from J, with 11 bases in between. The germline gives CDR1 SGHVS, CDR2 FNYEAQ.

In this sample, this clone turned up once. CDR3 amino acids: CASSLDPGTLAYEQYF. In nucleotides, the CDR3 is TGTGCCAGCAGCTTGGACCCCGGGACATTAGCCTACGAGCAGTACTTC. The chain links TRBV7-8 to TRBJ2-7, with D maybe TRBD1 (6 bases). Trimming pared 3 bases from V and 2 bases from J, leaving 17 bases between. The CDR3 runs 16 residues. Germline lookup yields CDR1 SGHVS and CDR2 FQNEAQ.

The chain employs TRBV5-6 and TRBJ2-7; TRBD1 matches at 8 bases. Trimming removed 2 bases from V and 6 bases from J; junction bases left unmatched: 7. CDR3 length: 14 amino acids. Germline V gene lookup returns CDR1 SGHDT and CDR2 YYEEEE. The CDR3 DNA is TGTGCCAGCAGCTTTGGCCAGGGGGCTGGCGAGCAGTACTTC. Its translation: CASSFGQGAGEQYF.

This CDR3 is CASSTLVRGDTQYF. CDR3 bases: TGTGCCAGCAGTACACTAGTTCGGGGCGATACGCAGTATTTT. The chain employs TRBV27 and TRBJ2-3; D possibly matches TRBD1 or TRBD2 (5 bases each). Germline lookup yields CDR1 MNHEY and CDR2 SMNVEV (reference sequence). Trimming shortened V by 5 bases and J by 6 bases, and 15 bases separated the two germline ends. The CDR3 has 14 residues.

The chain combines TRBV6-6 with TRBJ2-7, with TRBD2 identical over 10 bases. CDR1 and CDR2 (germline): MNHNY, SVGAGI (reference sequence). V lost 2 bases and J lost 3; bases outside the gene matches: 4. The CDR3 sequence is 15 residues long. In DNA form, the CDR3 reads TGTGCCAGCAGTTACCCCCTAGCGGGGGTCTACGAGCAGTACTTC. This encodes CASSYPLAGVYEQYF.

CDR3 sequence reads: CASSENPDWQETQYF. The DNA for the CDR3 is TGCGCCAGCAGCGAGAACCCCGACTGGCAAGAGACCCAGTACTTC. V usage is TRBV5-1 and J usage is TRBJ2-5; no clear D gene. Per the germline V gene, CDR1 is SGHRS and CDR2 is YFSETQ. CDR3 length: 15 amino acids. Trimming left V 4 bases short and J 2 bases short, with 15 bases between.

This clone showed up just a few times. The chain couples TRBV29-1 to TRBJ2-1; possibly TRBD2 for D (5 bases). The germline V gene encodes CDR1 SQVTM and CDR2 ANQGSEA. The V end was cut by 6 bases, the J end by 6 bases, with 12 bases between. The CDR3 length is 12 residues. In DNA, the CDR3 is TGCAGCGTCCAACATGAGGGCAATGAGCAGTTCTTC. Translating it yields CSVQHEGNEQFF.

The chain uses TRBV2 and TRBJ1-2, with D uncertain. V lost 4 bases and J 6 bases, leaving 12 bases between the germline ends. Germline V lookup: CDR1 SNHLY, CDR2 FYNNEI. This CDR3 spans 13 amino acids. The CDR3 loop reads CASSAIGPHGYTF. The CDR3 bases are TGTGCCAGCAGTGCCATAGGGCCTCATGGCTACACCTTC.

The chain combines TRBV29-1 with TRBJ2-7; a weak D match, TRBD2 (6 bases). CDR1 SQVTM and CDR2 ANQGSEA come from the germline V gene. The germline V and J ends were trimmed by 4 bases and 4 bases, with 8 bases remaining between them. The CDR3 spans 11 residues. The chain's CDR3 is CSVGREYEQYF. DNA for the CDR3: TGCAGCGTTGGGAGGGAATACGAGCAGTACTTC.

The chain is built from TRBV5-6 and TRBJ2-6; 9 bases are shared with TRBD1. Losses at the gene ends were 3 bases for V and 3 bases for J; bases not matched to a gene: 10. The CDR3 consists of 18 residues. Germline lookup yields CDR1 SGHDT and CDR2 YYEEEE. CDR3 sequence: CASSSLSTGGSGANVLTF. The CDR3 DNA reads TGTGCCAGCAGCTCACTATCGACAGGGGGTAGTGGGGCCAACGTCCTGACTTTC. Complete variable domain (other parts from reference TRBV5-6 and TRBJ2-6): DAGVTQSPTHLIKTRGQQVTLRCSPKSGHDTVSWYQQALGQGPQFIFQYYEEEERQRGNFPDRFSGHQFPNYSSELNVNALLLGDSALYLCASSSLSTGGSGANVLTFGAGSRLTVL.

The J gene is TRBJ1-2, the V gene TRBV29-1; D unclear. In germline, CDR1 is SQVTM, CDR2 ANQGSEA. This CDR3 has 12 residues. V gave up 4 bases and J gave up 4 bases, with 10 bases separating them. The CDR3 DNA reads as TGCAGCGTTGTTGGCGGACTCTATGGCTACACCTTC. The encoded protein is CSVVGGLYGYTF.